This TCR beta chain was observed in a study of blood T cells in healthy people across ages. Study background: Per every two T cells, about one barcoded beta molecule was captured by template switching. General study results and limits: Among T cells, TCR beta diversity per million cells dropped roughly linearly as age rose.

The CDR3 contains 16 residues. The ends were cut back, 2 bases at V and 13 bases at J, with 24 bases in the middle. CDR1 is MNHEY and CDR2 is SVGAGI in the germline V gene. This clonotype came up once. Its specificity is unknown. For the second PCR, which ran for about 6 to 11 cycles, a sample-barcoded 5' primer and a J-beta primer mix were used. Each CDR3 protein is one row after TCRdb ran MiXCR on the 5' RACE reads. The repertoire holds about 1.5 million distinct CDR3 sequences, with about 42% as singletons. This sequence joins TRBV6-5 and TRBJ2-1, with D uncertain. This sequence was found in a woman aged 18-30 years in good health. Source material: blood. This CDR3 reads CASSYRNRGPMRTQFF. CDR3 DNA: TGTGCCAGCAGTTACCGGAATCGCGGCCCCATGAGGACCCAGTTCTTC.